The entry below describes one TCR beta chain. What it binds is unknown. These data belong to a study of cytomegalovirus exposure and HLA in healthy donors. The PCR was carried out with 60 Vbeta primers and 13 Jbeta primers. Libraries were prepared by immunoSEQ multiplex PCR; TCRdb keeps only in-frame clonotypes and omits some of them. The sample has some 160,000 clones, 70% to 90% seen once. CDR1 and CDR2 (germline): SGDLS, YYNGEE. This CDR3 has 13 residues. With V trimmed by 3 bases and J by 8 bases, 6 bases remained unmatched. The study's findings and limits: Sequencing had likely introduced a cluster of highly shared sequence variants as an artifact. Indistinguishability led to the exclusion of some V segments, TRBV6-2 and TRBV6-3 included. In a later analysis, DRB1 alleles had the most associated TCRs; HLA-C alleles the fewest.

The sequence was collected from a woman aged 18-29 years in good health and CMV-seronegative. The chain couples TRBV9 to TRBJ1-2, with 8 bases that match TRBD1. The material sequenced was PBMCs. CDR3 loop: CASSAGGAGGYTF. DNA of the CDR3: TGTGCCAGCAGCGCAGGGGGCGCGGGCGGCTACACCTTC.